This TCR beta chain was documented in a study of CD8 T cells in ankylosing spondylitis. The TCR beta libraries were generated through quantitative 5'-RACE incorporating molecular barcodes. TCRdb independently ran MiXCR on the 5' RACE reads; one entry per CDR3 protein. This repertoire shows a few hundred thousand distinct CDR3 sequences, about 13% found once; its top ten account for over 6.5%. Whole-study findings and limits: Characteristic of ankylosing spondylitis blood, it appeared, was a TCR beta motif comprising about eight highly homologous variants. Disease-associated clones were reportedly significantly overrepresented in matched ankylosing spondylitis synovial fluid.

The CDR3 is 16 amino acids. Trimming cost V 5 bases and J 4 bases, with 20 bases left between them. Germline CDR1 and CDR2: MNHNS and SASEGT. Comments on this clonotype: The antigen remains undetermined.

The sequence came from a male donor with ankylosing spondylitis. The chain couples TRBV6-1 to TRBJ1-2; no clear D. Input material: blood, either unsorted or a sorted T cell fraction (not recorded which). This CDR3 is CASSPLGDPSGYGYTF. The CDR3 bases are TGTGCCAGCAGTCCCCTTGGAGACCCCTCCGGCTATGGCTACACCTTC.